The clone carrying this TCR beta chain has a single count. This specimen belongs to a study of blood T cell repertoires in COVID-19. The wider study: Both acute and convalescent COVID-19 samples were obtained from the United States, Italy and Spain. T cells, B-cell-depleted T cells, or PBMCs supplied cDNA or gDNA.

In the source study's methods: Reference gene primer amplification yielded estimated nucleated cell counts. Profiled with immunoSEQ multiplex PCR; TCRdb holds only in-frame clones, not every one. D and trimming come from the DNA, and the V and J calls and clone size come from that table. This sample has around 100,000 clones, with 75% to 90% found just once. Sequences were obtained from peripheral blood. The receptor's source is an elderly man with acute or convalescent COVID-19.

The CDR3 coding sequence is TGTGCCAGCAGCTTGCCGGGTCATGTGGATACGCAGTATTTT. The encoded protein is CASSLPGHVDTQYF. The chain has TRBV5-4 and TRBJ2-3; D is uncertain. The CDR3 extends over 14 amino acids. V shed 1 base and J shed 6 bases, with 12 bases lying between them. CDR1 and CDR2 from the germline V gene are SGHNT and YYREEE (reference sequence).